This T cell receptor beta chain was sequenced during a study of blood T cells in healthy people across ages (dated by TCRdb to the mid-2010s). Background on the whole study: In model experiments, template switching captured roughly one uniquely barcoded TCR beta cDNA molecule for every two T cells. Donors of different ages were randomly distributed across sequencing lanes to avoid experimental bias. For two donors (one aged 18 to 30 and one aged 80 or older), the study analyzed two additional independent replicas of 1 million unique cDNA reads from the same blood draw. The donors were split into four age groups: young (average 16 years), middle-aged (about 40), aged (62) and long-lived (about 82). Age-related changes in TCR beta repertoire diversity were measured in the study by deep sequencing normalized with unique cDNA molecular identifiers. The full study reports these points: The CMV infection status of donors was not known, potentially confounding age-related changes in expanded clonotypes. The long-lived group showed more naive CD4+ T cells, fewer expanded clones and increased TCR diversity than the aged group, suggesting age selection. There was a strong correlation between observed TCR beta diversity and the percentage of naive T cells measured by flow cytometry. Conclusive comparison of naive and antigen-experienced compartments was prevented by the profiling of bulk unsorted PBMCs. Estimates of total diversity from one million sequenced T cells were regarded as lower bounds and underestimates. Observed TCR beta diversity per million T cells fell roughly linearly with age, and a significant reduction was already apparent by age approximately 40.

The approximately 40 donors, aged 6 to 90 years, were systemically healthy Caucasian individuals from Russia. Around 9.9 milliliters of peripheral blood were collected from each donor into EDTA-treated Vacutainer tubes. Ficoll-Paque density-gradient centrifugation was used to isolate PBMCs, with at least 6 million obtained per sample. Trizol reagent was used to extract total RNA from PBMCs, with at least 5 micrograms per sample. Naive CD45RAhigh/CD27high T cell percentages were measured by flow cytometry on a PBMC aliquot from every donor. Library creation used 5' RACE. The instrument given in TCRdb is Illumina HiSeq 2500. A second about 7 to 12 cycle PCR used a sample-barcoded 5' primer and a J-beta primer mix. A template-switch 5' adaptor carrying 12 random nucleotides introduced a unique molecular identifier onto each TCR beta cDNA molecule. Each sample yielded at least 2.5 million CDR3-containing paired-end reads. The Mint cDNA synthesis kit, primed by a TRBC-specific oligonucleotide, was used to synthesize first-strand cDNA from all RNA. Following uracil-DNA glycosylase treatment, all cDNA underwent a first 18-cycle PCR with the universal primers M1SS and BC2_uni_R. The authors' analysis ran thus. Each sample was normalized by randomly selecting 1 million high-quality reads, each carrying a distinct molecular identifier. Reads with shared molecular identifiers were discarded instead of being binned into consensus sequences. CDR3 identification, clonotype clustering and error correction used MiTCR with a Q25 quality threshold and the strictest error-elimination algorithm. A nonparametric unseen species model with Euler transformation was used to estimate a lower bound on total TCR beta diversity. The raw public data were reprocessed by TCRdb itself: fastp quality trimming at Q25, MiXCR clonotype calling, in-frame beta chains only. Every CDR3 protein is listed once, alongside the most common genes and DNA of its rows. None of the V and J calls come from the authors' own analysis; TCRdb made them. This sample is represented by approximately 900,000 distinct CDR3 sequences; about 48% of them were singletons. Jointly, the top ten make up around an eighth of the sample.

In its sample, this clonotype was seen a few times. Its binding antigen is unknown. The sample holds no much larger clone one base away, and base qualities are not on file. The clonotype comes from a man younger than 45 in good health. Sequencing was performed on blood.

The bases are TGCGCCAGCAGCCAAAGGTGGAGGGCAGAGGGCACAGATACGCAGTATTTT. The translation is CASSQRWRAEGTDTQYF. The V and J segments used are TRBV4-3 and TRBJ2-3; the best D guess is TRBD2, with 6 bases matching. CDR1 LGHNA and CDR2 YSLEER were looked up in the germline V gene. V and J lose 2 bases and 1 base, and a span of 16 bases separates them. Reading from cysteine to phenylalanine, the CDR3 counts 17 amino acids. The retained sequence is limited to the CDR3, 51 bases, with the frame set at the first base.